In its sample, the clone carrying this TCR beta chain was seen a few times. What it binds is not known. MiXCR, applied by TCRdb to the reads, yields one record per CDR3 protein. There are roughly 300,000 distinct CDR3 sequences in the sample; more than 9% occur only once, and roughly 4% lies in the top ten. The data were obtained in a study of T cell repertoires in cytomegalovirus infection. Study background: An indication of both CMV infection and matching HLA type came from public TCR beta signatures. General study results and limits: Cumulative frequency of public TCR beta families picked out carriers of CMV plus the relevant HLA. The ex vivo response was dominated by HLA-C-restricted CMV-specific TCR beta clonotypes.

Per the germline V gene, CDR1 is MNHEY and CDR2 is SVGEGT. The ends were cut back, 8 bases at V and 5 bases at J, with 19 bases in the middle. CDR3 length: 15 residues. The chain has TRBV6-2 or TRBV6-3 and TRBJ1-5; possibly TRBD1 for D (5 bases). The receptor was isolated from a human donor in good health (CMV status not recorded). Some clones in this sample may be carry-over from other donors' samples. The sequenced material came from PBMCs. CDR3 nucleotide sequence: TGTGCCAGCTGCGAAGGGACGATAAAGGATCAGCCCCAGCATTTT. As protein: CASCEGTIKDQPQHF.